This T cell receptor beta chain was documented in a study of blood T cell repertoires in COVID-19 (dated by TCRdb to the early 2020s). A note on the overall study: The collaborator samples originated in the United States, Italy and Spain and spanned the acute and convalescent phases of COVID-19. The material from the prospective study consisted of cDNA or gDNA derived from T cells, B-cell-depleted T cells, or PBMCs. Subjects who had been exposed to COVID-19, were actively infected with it, or had recovered from it provided the deeply sampled blood TCRbeta repertoires that made up the dataset. The repertoires were made available in a free public database intended to serve as a resource for research on the immune response to SARS-CoV-2. The samples were drawn from the first 160 participants of the ongoing ImmuneRACE study and from 1,254 subjects provided by 6 global collaborators. A de-identified subject ID, COVID-19 status, age in years and sex were almost always included in the sample metadata. Where HLA class I and class II types were available, the types were taken from metadata supplied by the sample provider, not from assay-based typing. The investigation overall reported the following: The quantity of clinical and demographic metadata differed by source and by participant and was supplied without curation.

TCRbeta CDR3 regions were amplified from genomic DNA using the immunoSEQ Assay, a bias-controlled multiplex PCR. In the paper's pipeline: Nucleated cell counts per sample were estimated from amplification of reference gene primers within the assay. To quantify the absolute abundance of each unique TCRbeta CDR3 rearrangement, sequence reads were collapsed and filtered. Productive Simpson clonality was computed per sample as the square root of Simpson's diversity index over productive rearrangements. Imported from immuneACCESS, the table was reduced by TCRdb to in-frame sequences with V and J called. These copies leave out some clones; in studies compared against another copy, an unresolved V gene accounts for under half, and the cause of the remainder is not known. V and J calls and clone size are copied from that table; D and trimming were computed from the DNA. Within this sample are 350,000 to 450,000 clones, with roughly four fifths of them counted one time only. 5.1% of the sample rests with the top ten.

The germline V gene specifies SGHTA as CDR1 and FQGTGA as CDR2. Trimming removed 8 bases from V and 1 base from J, leaving 12 bases between the germline ends. From the cysteine up to the phenylalanine, the CDR3 has a length of 15 residues. Only CDR3 DNA is held: 45 bases, read in frame from base 1. In the prospective study, participants were roughly 18 to 95 years old, resided in about two dozen geographic areas of the United States, and were enrolled through a virtual design. In the prospective study, participants were assigned to cohorts based on the clinical history participants reported in a screening survey and a study questionnaire. Recovered participants in ImmuneRACE Cohort 3 were defined by two consecutive negative NP/OP PCR tests, clearance by a healthcare professional, or resolution of symptoms. Each participant in the prospective study had whole blood, serum and a nasopharyngeal or oropharyngeal swab collected by mobile phlebotomists. Over an approximately 2-month period, participants in the prospective study had the option of providing additional blood draws and questionnaires. Blood samples from the prospective study were shipped frozen or at room temperature prior to DNA extraction.

Notes on this clone: This receptor's antigen is unknown. The input lacks base qualities; no much larger clone sits a single base away.

The V gene is TRBV7-3 and the J gene is TRBJ2-6; a tentative D call is TRBD2 (5 bases match). Sequences were obtained from PBMCs or T cells enriched from blood (not recorded which). This clonotype was sampled from a woman aged 50 to 60 who had recovered from COVID-19. The CDR3 sequence is CASSPGGSGANVLTF. The sequenced DNA is TGTGCCAGCTCCCCCGGCGGGTCTGGGGCCAACGTCCTGACTTTC.